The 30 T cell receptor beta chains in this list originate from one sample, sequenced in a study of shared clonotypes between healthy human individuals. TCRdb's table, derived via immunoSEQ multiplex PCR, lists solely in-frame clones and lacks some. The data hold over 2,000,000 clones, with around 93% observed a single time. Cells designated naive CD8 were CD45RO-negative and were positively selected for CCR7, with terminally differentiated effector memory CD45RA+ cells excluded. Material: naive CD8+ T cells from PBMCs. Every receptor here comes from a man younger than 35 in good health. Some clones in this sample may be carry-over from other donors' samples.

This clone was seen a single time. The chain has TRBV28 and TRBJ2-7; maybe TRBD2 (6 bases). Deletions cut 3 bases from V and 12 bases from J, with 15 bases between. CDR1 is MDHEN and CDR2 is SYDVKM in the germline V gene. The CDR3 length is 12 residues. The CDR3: CASSLASATTYF. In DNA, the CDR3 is TGTGCCAGCAGTTTGGCTAGCGCCACCACGTACTTC.

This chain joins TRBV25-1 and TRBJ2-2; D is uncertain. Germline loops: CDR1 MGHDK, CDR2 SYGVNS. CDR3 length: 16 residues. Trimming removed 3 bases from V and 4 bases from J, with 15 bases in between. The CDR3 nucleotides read TGTGCCAGCAGTGATTCGCCGTCTATCCGCACCGGGGAGCTGTTTTTT. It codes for CASSDSPSIRTGELFF.

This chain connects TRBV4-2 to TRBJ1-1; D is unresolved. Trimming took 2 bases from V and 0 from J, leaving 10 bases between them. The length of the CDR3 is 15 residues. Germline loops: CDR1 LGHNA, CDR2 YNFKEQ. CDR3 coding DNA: TGTGCCAGCAGCCAAACACCGGCCCTGAACACTGAAGCTTTCTTT. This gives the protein CASSQTPALNTEAFF.

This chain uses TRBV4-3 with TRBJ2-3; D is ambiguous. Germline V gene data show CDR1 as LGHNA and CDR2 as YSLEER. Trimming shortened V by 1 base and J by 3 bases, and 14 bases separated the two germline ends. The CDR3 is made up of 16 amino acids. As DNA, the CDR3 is TGCGCCAGCAGCCAAGGCCCTATCGAGGAAACAGATACGCAGTATTTT. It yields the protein CASSQGPIEETDTQYF.

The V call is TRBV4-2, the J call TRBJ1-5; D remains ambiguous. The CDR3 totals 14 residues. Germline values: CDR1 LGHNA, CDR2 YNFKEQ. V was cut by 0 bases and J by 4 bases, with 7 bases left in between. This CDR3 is CASSQDRANQPQHF. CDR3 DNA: TGTGCCAGCAGCCAAGATAGGGCTAATCAGCCCCAGCATTTT.

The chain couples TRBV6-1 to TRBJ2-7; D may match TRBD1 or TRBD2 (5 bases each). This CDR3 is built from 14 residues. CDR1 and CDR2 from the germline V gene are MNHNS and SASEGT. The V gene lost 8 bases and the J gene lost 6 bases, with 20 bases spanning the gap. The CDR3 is CASHPTRGVGEQYF. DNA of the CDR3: TGTGCCAGCCACCCAACGAGAGGGGTTGGCGAGCAGTACTTC.

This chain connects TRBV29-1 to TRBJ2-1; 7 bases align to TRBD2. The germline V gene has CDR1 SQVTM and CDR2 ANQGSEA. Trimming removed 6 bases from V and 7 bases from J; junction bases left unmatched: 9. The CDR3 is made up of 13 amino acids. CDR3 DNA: TGCAGCGTGGTGACGGGAGGATGGAATGAGCAGTTCTTC. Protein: CSVVTGGWNEQFF.

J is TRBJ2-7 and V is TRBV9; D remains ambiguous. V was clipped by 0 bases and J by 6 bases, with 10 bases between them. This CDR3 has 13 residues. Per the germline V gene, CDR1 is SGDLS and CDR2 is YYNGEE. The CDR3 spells CASSVEVVSEQYF. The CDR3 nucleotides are TGTGCCAGCAGCGTAGAGGTCGTCTCCGAGCAGTACTTC. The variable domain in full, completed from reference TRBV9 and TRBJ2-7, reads DSGVTQTPKHLITATGQRVTLRCSPRSGDLSVYWYQQSLDQGLQFLIQYYNGEERAKGNILERFSAQQFPDLHSELNLSSLELGDSALYFCASSVEVVSEQYFGPGTRLTVT.

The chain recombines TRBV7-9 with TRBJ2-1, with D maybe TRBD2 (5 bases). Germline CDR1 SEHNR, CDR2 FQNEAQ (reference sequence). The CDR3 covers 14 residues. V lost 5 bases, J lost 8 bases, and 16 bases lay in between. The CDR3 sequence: CASSPLKRVDEQFF. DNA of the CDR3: TGTGCCAGCAGCCCGTTAAAGAGGGTAGATGAGCAGTTCTTC.

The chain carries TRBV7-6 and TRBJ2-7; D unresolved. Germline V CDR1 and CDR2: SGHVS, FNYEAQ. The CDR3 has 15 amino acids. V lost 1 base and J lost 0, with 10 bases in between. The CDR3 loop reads CASSLGAEASYEQYF. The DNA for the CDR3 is TGTGCCAGCAGCTTAGGGGCAGAAGCCTCCTACGAGCAGTACTTC.

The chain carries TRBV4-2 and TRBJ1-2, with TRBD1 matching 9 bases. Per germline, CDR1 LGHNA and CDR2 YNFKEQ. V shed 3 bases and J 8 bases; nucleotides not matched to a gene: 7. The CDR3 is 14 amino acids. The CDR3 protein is CASSQVGTGWGYTF. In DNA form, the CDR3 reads TGTGCCAGCAGCCAGGTTGGGACAGGGTGGGGCTACACCTTC.

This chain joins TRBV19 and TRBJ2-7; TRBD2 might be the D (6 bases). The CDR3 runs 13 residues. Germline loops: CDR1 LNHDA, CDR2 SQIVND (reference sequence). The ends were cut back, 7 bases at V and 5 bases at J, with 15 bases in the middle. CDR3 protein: CASIEEGTDEQYF. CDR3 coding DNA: TGTGCCAGTATAGAGGAGGGTACGGACGAGCAGTACTTC.

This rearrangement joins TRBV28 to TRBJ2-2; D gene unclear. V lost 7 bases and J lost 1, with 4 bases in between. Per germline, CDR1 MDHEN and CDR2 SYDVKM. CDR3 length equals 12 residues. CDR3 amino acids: CASIGNTGELFF. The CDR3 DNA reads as TGTGCCAGCATAGGGAACACCGGGGAGCTGTTTTTT.

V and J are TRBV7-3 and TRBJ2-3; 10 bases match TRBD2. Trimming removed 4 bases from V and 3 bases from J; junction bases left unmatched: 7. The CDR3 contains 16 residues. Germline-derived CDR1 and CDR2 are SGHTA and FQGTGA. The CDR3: CASSYRIAGGTDTQYF. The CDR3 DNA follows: TGTGCCAGCAGCTACAGGATAGCGGGAGGAACAGATACGCAGTATTTT.

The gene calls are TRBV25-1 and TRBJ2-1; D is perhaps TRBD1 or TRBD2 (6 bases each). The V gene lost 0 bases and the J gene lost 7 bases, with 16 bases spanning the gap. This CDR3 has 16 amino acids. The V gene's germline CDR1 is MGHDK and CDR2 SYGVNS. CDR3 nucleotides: TGTGCCAGCAGTGAATATCGGGGGCAGTCGGGGAATGAGCAGTTCTTC. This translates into CASSEYRGQSGNEQFF. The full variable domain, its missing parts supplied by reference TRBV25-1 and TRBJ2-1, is EADIYQTPRYLVIGTGKKITLECSQTMGHDKMYWYQQDPGMELHLIHYSYGVNSTEKGDLSSESTVSRIRTEHFPLTLESARPSHTSQYLCASSEYRGQSGNEQFFGPGTRLTVL.

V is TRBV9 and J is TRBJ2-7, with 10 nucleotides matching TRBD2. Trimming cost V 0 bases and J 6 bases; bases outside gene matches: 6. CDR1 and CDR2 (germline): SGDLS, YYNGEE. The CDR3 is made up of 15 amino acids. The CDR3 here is CASSVGLAGDAEQYF. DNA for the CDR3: TGTGCCAGCAGCGTAGGGCTAGCGGGAGACGCCGAGCAGTACTTC.

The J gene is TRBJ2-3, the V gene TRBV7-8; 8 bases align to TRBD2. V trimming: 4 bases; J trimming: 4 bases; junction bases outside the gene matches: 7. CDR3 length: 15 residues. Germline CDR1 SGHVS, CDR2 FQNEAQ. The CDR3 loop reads CASSWQGLAPDTQYF. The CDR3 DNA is TGTGCCAGCAGCTGGCAAGGACTAGCTCCAGATACGCAGTATTTT.

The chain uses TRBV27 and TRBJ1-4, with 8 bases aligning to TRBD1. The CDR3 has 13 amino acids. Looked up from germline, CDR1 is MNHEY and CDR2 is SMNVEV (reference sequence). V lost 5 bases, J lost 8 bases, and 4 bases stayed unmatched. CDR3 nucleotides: TGTGCCAGCAGTCCCAGGGGGCAAGAAAAACTGTTTTTT. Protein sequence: CASSPRGQEKLFF.

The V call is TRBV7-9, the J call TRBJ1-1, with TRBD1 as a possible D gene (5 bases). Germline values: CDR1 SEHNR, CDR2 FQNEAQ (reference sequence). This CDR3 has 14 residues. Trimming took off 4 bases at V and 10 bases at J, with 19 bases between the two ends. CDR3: CASSYDFPGDGAFF. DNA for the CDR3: TGTGCCAGCAGCTACGACTTCCCGGGGGATGGAGCTTTCTTT.

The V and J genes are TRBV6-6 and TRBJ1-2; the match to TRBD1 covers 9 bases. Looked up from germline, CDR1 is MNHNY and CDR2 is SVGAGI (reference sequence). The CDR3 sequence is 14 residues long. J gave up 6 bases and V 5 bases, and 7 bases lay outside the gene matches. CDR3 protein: CASSPWTGEDGYTF. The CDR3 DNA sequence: TGTGCCAGCAGTCCATGGACAGGGGAGGATGGCTACACCTTC.

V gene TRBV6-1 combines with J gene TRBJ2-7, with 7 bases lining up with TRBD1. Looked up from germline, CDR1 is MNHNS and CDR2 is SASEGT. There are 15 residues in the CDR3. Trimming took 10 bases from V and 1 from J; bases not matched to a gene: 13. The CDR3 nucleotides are TGTGCCACCACGCTTCCCCGGACAGGATCCTACGAGCAGTACTTC. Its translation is CATTLPRTGSYEQYF.

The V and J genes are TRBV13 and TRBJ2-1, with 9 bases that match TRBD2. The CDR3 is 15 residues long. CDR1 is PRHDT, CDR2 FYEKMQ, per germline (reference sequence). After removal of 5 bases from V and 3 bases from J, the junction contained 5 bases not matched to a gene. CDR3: CASSPASGDYNEQFF. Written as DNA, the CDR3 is TGTGCCAGCAGCCCCGCTAGCGGGGACTACAATGAGCAGTTCTTC.

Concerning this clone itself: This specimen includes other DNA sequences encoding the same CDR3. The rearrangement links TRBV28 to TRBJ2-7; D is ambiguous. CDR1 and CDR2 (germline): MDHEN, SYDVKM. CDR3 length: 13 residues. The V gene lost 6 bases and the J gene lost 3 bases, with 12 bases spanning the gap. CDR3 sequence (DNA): TGTGCCAGCAGCCCTCTCAACGACTACGAGCAGTACTTC. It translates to CASSPLNDYEQYF.

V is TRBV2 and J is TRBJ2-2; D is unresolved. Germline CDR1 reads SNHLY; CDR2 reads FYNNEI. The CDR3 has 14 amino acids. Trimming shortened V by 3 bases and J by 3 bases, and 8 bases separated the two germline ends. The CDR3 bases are TGTGCCAGCAGTGAGCGTGGGTACACCGGGGAGCTGTTTTTT. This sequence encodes CASSERGYTGELFF.

The CDR3 reads CASSVGTDTDTQYF. The CDR3, as DNA: TGTGCCAGCAGCGTCGGGACAGACACAGATACGCAGTATTTT. The J gene is TRBJ2-3, the V gene TRBV5-8, with 7 bases identical to TRBD1. The CDR3 covers 14 residues. The germline V gene encodes CDR1 SGHTS and CDR2 YDEGEE. After removal of 4 bases from V and 2 bases from J, the junction contained 4 bases not matched to a gene.

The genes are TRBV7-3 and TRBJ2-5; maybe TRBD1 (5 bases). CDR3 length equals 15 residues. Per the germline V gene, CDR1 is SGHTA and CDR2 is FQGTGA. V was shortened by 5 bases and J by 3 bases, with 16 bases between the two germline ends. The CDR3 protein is CASSPTAGWEETQYF. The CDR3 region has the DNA TGTGCCAGCAGCCCCACTGCAGGGTGGGAAGAGACCCAGTACTTC.

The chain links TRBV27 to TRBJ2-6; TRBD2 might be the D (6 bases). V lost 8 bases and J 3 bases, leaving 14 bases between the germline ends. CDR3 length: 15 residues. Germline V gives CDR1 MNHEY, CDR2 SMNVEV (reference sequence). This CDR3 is CASGVGGGGANVLTF. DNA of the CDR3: TGTGCCAGCGGTGTGGGGGGTGGTGGGGCCAACGTCCTGACTTTC.

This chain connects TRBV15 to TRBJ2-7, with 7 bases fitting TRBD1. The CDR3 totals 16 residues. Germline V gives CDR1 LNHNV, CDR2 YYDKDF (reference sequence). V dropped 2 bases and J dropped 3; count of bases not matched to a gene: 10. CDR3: CATSRPTKTGLYEQYF. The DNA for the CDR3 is TGTGCCACCAGCAGACCGACTAAGACAGGGCTCTACGAGCAGTACTTC.

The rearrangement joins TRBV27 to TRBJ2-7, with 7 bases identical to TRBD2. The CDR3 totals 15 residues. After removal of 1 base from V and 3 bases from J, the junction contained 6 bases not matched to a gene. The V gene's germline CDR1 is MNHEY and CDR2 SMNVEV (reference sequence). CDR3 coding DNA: TGTGCCAGCAGTTTATGGGGGGGGAATAACTACGAGCAGTACTTC. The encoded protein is CASSLWGGNNYEQYF.

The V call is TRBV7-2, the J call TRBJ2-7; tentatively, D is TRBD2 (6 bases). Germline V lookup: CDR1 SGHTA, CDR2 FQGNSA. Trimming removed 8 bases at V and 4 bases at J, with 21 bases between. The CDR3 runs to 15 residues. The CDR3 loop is CASVLNRRDEYEQYF. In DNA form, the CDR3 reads TGTGCCAGCGTGTTGAATCGGCGGGATGAGTACGAGCAGTACTTC.